This is a list of T cell receptor beta chains from one sample in a study of shared clonotypes between healthy human individuals. Produced via immunoSEQ multiplex PCR; TCRdb's table is partial and in-frame only. This table has 650,000 to 800,000 clones, 55% to 80% appearing once. Sequenced material: memory CD4+ T cells sorted from blood. Receptor source: a woman in her twenties or thirties in good health. CDR3s include the opening cysteine and the closing phenylalanine or tryptophan. D genes are given only for firm matches. The size field is filled for only some rows; it gives once, few, many or a size class.

D gene,J gene,CDR3 length,V gene,clone size,CDR3 DNA,CDR3 protein
NA,TRBJ2-2,18,TRBV9,NA,TGTGCCAGCAGCGGAGGTAGGCAGACGGTCTCGGTGGCCGGGGAGCTGTTTTTT,CASSGGRQTVSVAGELFF
NA,TRBJ2-7,14,TRBV4-1,NA,TGCGCCAGCAGCCAAGACCCGGTGGGCTACGAGCAGTACTTC,CASSQDPVGYEQYF
NA,TRBJ2-5,18,TRBV11-2,NA,TGTGCCAGCAGCTCCCGGGGAGGGTCCGAGGGGGCGAGAGAGACCCAGTACTTC,CASSSRGGSEGARETQYF
NA,TRBJ2-7,13,TRBV28,NA,TGTGCCAGCAGTTTAGACGGGATCTACGAGCAGTACTTC,CASSLDGIYEQYF
NA,TRBJ1-2,13,TRBV5-1,NA,NA,CASSFGPGPGYTF
NA,TRBJ1-2,12,TRBV28,NA,TGTGCCACCGGGGACGGGGGGAATGGCTACACCTTC,CATGDGGNGYTF
TRBD2,TRBJ2-7,15,TRBV10-3,NA,TGTGCCAGCAGTTCTCCGACTAGCGGGAAAAGCGAGCAGTACTTC,CASSSPTSGKSEQYF
NA,TRBJ2-7,12,TRBV6-6,NA,TGTGCCAGCAGCTCAGATCTGTACGAGCAGTACTTC,CASSSDLYEQYF
NA,TRBJ1-2,14,TRBV7-9,NA,TGTGCCAGCAGCCTCTCCGGTGGGGACTATGGCTACACCTTC,CASSLSGGDYGYTF
NA,TRBJ1-5,13,TRBV2,NA,TGTGCCAGCCGAAGGGAGAGCAATCAACCCCAGCATTTT,CASRRESNQPQHF
NA,TRBJ2-3,15,TRBV5-1,NA,TGCGCCAGCAGCGTAGGACCCAGGGATGCAGATACGCAGTATTTT,CASSVGPRDADTQYF
TRBD1,TRBJ2-7,16,TRBV11-2,many,TGTGCCAGCAGCTTAGATCTCGGGACAGGGGACTACGAGCAGTACTTC,CASSLDLGTGDYEQYF
TRBD1,TRBJ2-7,15,TRBV13,NA,TGTGCCAGCAGCTTAGAAGGGACAGGGACCTACGAGCAGTACTTC,CASSLEGTGTYEQYF
NA,TRBJ2-5,12,TRBV7-8,few,TGTGCCAGCACTACAGCCGGCGAGACCCAGTACTTC,CASTTAGETQYF
NA,TRBJ2-1,16,TRBV11-2,NA,TGTGCCAGCAGCTTAGTGCTGGCTAGCTCCTACAATGAGCAGTTCTTC,CASSLVLASSYNEQFF
NA,TRBJ2-1,15,TRBV5-4,NA,TGTGCCAGCAGCTACATCGGGGCGGGCGGCTATGAGCAGTTCTTC,CASSYIGAGGYEQFF
NA,TRBJ2-3,15,TRBV19,NA,TGTGCCAGTAGTTCTCTGGGGGGGGCCCAAGATACGCAGTATTTT,CASSSLGGAQDTQYF
NA,TRBJ1-3,14,TRBV28,NA,TGTGCCAGCAGACGTCAAGCCTCTGGAAACACCATATATTTT,CASRRQASGNTIYF
TRBD2,TRBJ2-7,16,TRBV5-1,NA,TGCGCCAGCAGCGTCCTAGCGGGAAGCGGTCTTGACGAGCAGTACTTC,CASSVLAGSGLDEQYF
NA,TRBJ1-2,12,TRBV28,once,TGTGCCAGCAGTTTAGCCCCTAATGGCTACACCTTC,CASSLAPNGYTF
NA,TRBJ2-7,17,TRBV19,NA,TGTGCCAGTAGTATACGCGTTGCGGGGCGAGGATCCTACGAGCAGTACTTC,CASSIRVAGRGSYEQYF
NA,TRBJ1-5,14,TRBV5-1,few,TGCGCCAGCAGCTTGGGGTCCGGGAATCAGCCCCAGCATTTT,CASSLGSGNQPQHF
TRBD1,TRBJ2-7,13,TRBV28,NA,TGTGCCACCAATACCGGGACAGGGGGCAAACCGTACTTC,CATNTGTGGKPYF
TRBD2,TRBJ2-7,17,TRBV2,few,TGTGCCAGCAGTTTACACGCGAGCGGGACTGCTACCTACGAGCAGTACTTC,CASSLHASGTATYEQYF
TRBD1,TRBJ1-4,16,TRBV11-2,NA,TGTGCCAGCACTTTGTACCCGGGACAGGGACCGGCAAAACTGTTTTTT,CASTLYPGQGPAKLFF
TRBD2,TRBJ2-2,14,TRBV29-1,few,TGCAGCGTCCAGCGGGATCGGCCGGCCGGGGAGCTGTTTTTT,CSVQRDRPAGELFF
NA,TRBJ2-1,13,TRBV7-2,few,TGTGCCAGCAGCTTCGGACCCAGCAATGAGCAGTTCTTC,CASSFGPSNEQFF
TRBD1,TRBJ2-1,16,TRBV18,once,TGTGCCAGCTCACCGCCGACAGGGTACAGAGACAATGAGCAGTTCTTC,CASSPPTGYRDNEQFF
NA,TRBJ2-7,16,TRBV21-1,few,TGTGCCAGCAGCCGACGGACTAGCCCAGAACGGTACGAGCAGTACTTC,CASSRRTSPERYEQYF
NA,TRBJ2-5,13,TRBV5-1,NA,TGCGCCAGCAGCTTGGGGCTCGGAGAGACCCAGTACTTC,CASSLGLGETQYF
NA,TRBJ2-7,12,TRBV11-2,NA,TGTGCCAGCGCCCTGGGGGGTTACGAGCAGTACTTC,CASALGGYEQYF
NA,TRBJ2-1,11,TRBV2,NA,TGTGCCAGCGGAGTCTACAATGAGCAGTTCTTC,CASGVYNEQFF
TRBD2,TRBJ2-1,15,TRBV4-2,few,TGTGCCAGCAGCCTACTAGCGGGAATTAGCAATGAGCAGTTCTTC,CASSLLAGISNEQFF
NA,TRBJ1-3,12,TRBV30,NA,TGTGCCTGGAGTGTAGGGGCTGGAACCATATATTTT,CAWSVGAGTIYF
TRBD1,TRBJ1-2,13,TRBV9,NA,TGTGCCAGCAGCTCCGGGACAGACTATGGCTACACCTTC,CASSSGTDYGYTF
NA,TRBJ1-6,14,TRBV28,NA,TGTGCCAGCAGTCACAGGGTTATCGGGTCACCCCTCCACTTT,CASSHRVIGSPLHF
NA,TRBJ2-5,17,TRBV25-1,NA,TGTGCCAGCAGTGAAGCCCGGGGAGTGATAGGCCAAGAGACCCAGTACTTC,CASSEARGVIGQETQYF
NA,TRBJ2-5,14,TRBV25-1,NA,TGTGCCAGCAGTGATGGCGCGCCCAGGGAGACCCAGTACTTC,CASSDGAPRETQYF
TRBD2,TRBJ2-7,15,TRBV7-9,NA,TGTGCCAGCAGCCGGGGACTAGCGGGGACCTACGAGCAGTACTTC,CASSRGLAGTYEQYF
NA,TRBJ1-6,13,TRBV6-5,NA,TGTGCCAGCAGTGAAACCCCAAGATCACCCCTCCACTTT,CASSETPRSPLHF
NA,TRBJ2-3,13,TRBV7-2,many,TGTGCCAGCAGCCCACCACAGTCCGATACGCAGTATTTT,CASSPPQSDTQYF
NA,TRBJ1-6,16,TRBV30,NA,TGTGCCTGGAGTGAGGGTTGGGCTGGCGGGATGACACCCCTCCACTTT,CAWSEGWAGGMTPLHF
TRBD1,TRBJ1-3,14,TRBV18,NA,TGTGCCAGCTCGCCCGACAGGGCGGGTAACACCATATATTTT,CASSPDRAGNTIYF
NA,TRBJ2-7,15,TRBV18,NA,TGTGCCAGCACACCGACGGCAGAGCAAGGCCACGAGCAGTACTTC,CASTPTAEQGHEQYF
NA,TRBJ2-1,16,TRBV4-1,NA,TGCGCCAGCAGGGGGGCGGGACTAAGCTCCTACAATGAGCAGTTCTTC,CASRGAGLSSYNEQFF